The sequence of this T cell receptor (beta chain) was determined in a study of blood T cell repertoires in COVID-19. Measured with immunoSEQ multiplex PCR; TCRdb has only the in-frame clones, and not every one. The sample yields about 99,000 clones, more than 70% seen once. The CDR3 has 12 amino acids. Germline V gives CDR1 SQVTM, CDR2 ANQGSEA. V lost 4 bases and J 2 bases, leaving 8 bases between the germline ends. Material: peripheral blood. The rearrangement uses TRBV29-1 and TRBJ1-2, with D uncertain. This clonotype originated in a woman aged 55 to 70 in a cohort sampled during active or convalescent COVID-19. The CDR3 bases are TGCAGCGTTGGCGCCGGGAACTATGGCTACACCTTC. Its protein product is CSVGAGNYGYTF.